One sample yielded the 31 T cell receptor beta chains listed below, sequenced in a study of T-cell reconstitution after alpha-beta-depleted transplantation in children (dated by TCRdb to about 2016). The library was built by means of PCR. Sequenced using an Illumina HiSeq 2500. TCR libraries were prepared with molecular barcoding, using unique molecular identifiers to normalize TCRbeta repertoire quantification. Using fastp trimming at Q25 and MiXCR clonotype assembly, TCRdb reanalyzed the public sequencing data and kept in-frame beta chains. CDR3 protein sequences are deduplicated, and each keeps its most common genes and DNA. This sample comprises roughly 250,000 distinct CDR3 sequences, around 7.5% of them detected only once. Jointly, the top ten make up about 6.4% of the sample. The label giving this sample's treatment or condition can be read as: allogeneic hematopoietic cell transplantation with graft depleted of TCRalphabeta T cells and CD19 B cells.

The starting material was PBMCs, mostly from graft donor cells, obtained 180 days after TCRalphabeta/CD19-depleted stem cell transplant. Receptors were obtained from a male patient between 10 and 17 years old who had a stem cell transplant for acute lymphoblastic leukemia, so the T cells may come from the graft donor.

The chain employs TRBV18 and TRBJ1-4; TRBD1 aligns across 8 bases. Germline assignment: CDR1 KGHSH and CDR2 LQKENI. V shed 4 bases, J shed 4 bases, and the junction held 2 bases outside the gene matches. The CDR3 runs 14 residues. The CDR3 region has the DNA TGTGCCAGCTCACACAGGGGGAATAATGAAAAACTGTTTTTT. Its translation is CASSHRGNNEKLFF.

The chain uses TRBV7-8 and TRBJ1-5, with D maybe TRBD1 (5 bases). V gave up 4 bases and J gave up 1 base, with 17 bases separating them. This CDR3 is built from 17 residues. CDR1 SGHVS and CDR2 FQNEAQ come from the germline V gene. CDR3 loop: CASSYVIRGGSNQPQHF. The DNA of the CDR3 is TGTGCCAGCAGCTATGTGATAAGGGGAGGGAGCAATCAGCCCCAGCATTTT. The whole variable domain, remainder taken from reference TRBV7-8 and TRBJ1-5, is GAGVSQSPRYKVAKRGQDVALRCDPISGHVSLFWYQQALGQGPEFLTYFQNEAQLDKSGLPSDRFFAERPEGSVSTLKIQRTQQEDSAVYLCASSYVIRGGSNQPQHFGDGTRLSIL.

As to this clonotype: A clone one base away is much larger, so this may be a read error. This chain connects TRBV5-5 to TRBJ2-3; no definite D call. Germline V gives CDR1 SGHKS, CDR2 YYEKEE (reference sequence). With 0 bases removed from V and 4 bases from J, the gap between germline ends came to 12 bases. The CDR3 consists of 15 residues. The CDR3 protein is CASSLGQLSADTQYF. In DNA form, the CDR3 reads TGTGCCAGCAGCTTGGGGCAGCTATCAGCAGATACGCAGTATTTT.

This clonotype was found many times. This sequence joins TRBV11-2 and TRBJ2-1; 8 bases line up with TRBD2. This CDR3 region has 15 residues. J gave up 8 bases and V 2 bases, and 8 bases lay outside the gene matches. Germline values: CDR1 SGHAT, CDR2 FQNNGV. The CDR3 protein is CASSLRGAGGDEQFF. In nucleotides, the CDR3 is TGTGCCAGCAGCTTAAGGGGGGCGGGGGGCGATGAGCAGTTCTTC.

This clonotype was counted many times. The rearrangement uses TRBV29-1 and TRBJ1-2; 7 bases are shared with TRBD1. Looked up from germline, CDR1 is SQVTM and CDR2 is ANQGSEA. This CDR3 region has 13 residues. The V gene end was trimmed by 4 bases and the J gene end by 3 bases; junction bases not matched to a gene: 5. CDR3: CSVVSDRDYGYTF. The CDR3 DNA follows: TGCAGCGTTGTTTCCGACAGGGACTATGGCTACACCTTC.

This clonotype appeared many times. The V call is TRBV7-9, the J call TRBJ1-3; D gene uncertain. Germline V CDR1 and CDR2: SEHNR, FQNEAQ (reference sequence). Trimming pared 6 bases from V and 0 bases from J, leaving 12 bases between. CDR3 length: 15 amino acids. CDR3 coding DNA: TGTGCCAGCAGGCGTAAACTGAGCTCTGGAAACACCATATATTTT. Amino acids: CASRRKLSSGNTIYF.

Worth noting for this clonotype: A much larger clonotype is one base distant, so this may be a read error. J is TRBJ1-4 and V is TRBV20-1; D call uncertain. CDR1 and CDR2 from the germline V gene are DFQATT and SNEGSKA (reference sequence). The V end lost 6 bases, the J end lost 0 bases, and 14 bases lay between the germline ends. This CDR3 has 15 residues. The CDR3 coding sequence is TGCAGTGCCGGCGGAGATGTTGCAACTAATGAAAAACTGTTTTTT. This encodes CSAGGDVATNEKLFF.

Many counts were recorded for this clonotype. The rearrangement links TRBV4-3 to TRBJ2-5; maybe TRBD1 (6 bases). The CDR3 length is 14 residues. Deletions cut 1 base from V and 5 bases from J, with 11 bases between. The germline V gene has CDR1 LGHNA and CDR2 YSLEER. DNA for the CDR3: TGCGCCAGCAGCCAAGGGGGGCTGGAGGAGACCCAGTACTTC. This gives the protein CASSQGGLEETQYF.

Concerning this clonotype itself: A read error may explain this, as a much larger clone is one base away. The chain has TRBV20-1 and TRBJ1-4; TRBD1 matches 7 bases. There are 12 residues in the CDR3. From germline, CDR1 is DFQATT and CDR2 SNEGSKA (reference sequence). In nucleotides, the CDR3 is TGCAGTGCAAGGGGGCGAAGTGAAAGACTGTTTTTT. This codes for CSARGRSERLFF.

This clonotype was seen ten or more times. The genes are TRBV20-1 and TRBJ2-1; 9 bases are a match to TRBD1. V lost 7 bases and J lost 7; bases outside the gene matches: 8. In germline, CDR1 is DFQATT, CDR2 SNEGSKA (reference sequence). This CDR3 is built from 13 residues. In DNA form, the CDR3 reads TGCAGTGTGAAACAGGGGGCGCGGAATGAGCAGTTCTTC. Amino acids: CSVKQGARNEQFF.

This clonotype occurred many times. This rearrangement joins TRBV27 to TRBJ1-5; 9 positions match TRBD1. This CDR3 contains 16 residues. Germline assignment: CDR1 MNHEY and CDR2 SMNVEV (reference sequence). V trimming: 8 bases; J trimming: 2 bases; junction bases outside the gene matches: 10. CDR3 sequence: CASRRGQGRGNQPQHF. CDR3 coding DNA: TGTGCCAGCCGTCGGGGACAGGGTAGGGGCAATCAGCCCCAGCATTTT.

This clonotype has at least ten counts. The gene calls are TRBV28 and TRBJ2-7, with D hard to call. Trimming cost V 6 bases and J 4 bases, with 25 bases left between them. The germline CDR1 and CDR2 sequences are MDHEN and SYDVKM. This CDR3 comprises 17 residues. For the CDR3, the DNA is TGTGCCAGCAGCCCGCTGTGGTTTGGTCGGCTGTGGTACGAGCAGTACTTC. Its translation is CASSPLWFGRLWYEQYF.

This clonotype was recorded many times. The chain has TRBV6-5 and TRBJ2-6; D gene uncertain. The length of the CDR3 is 18 residues. Looked up from germline, CDR1 is MNHEY and CDR2 is SVGAGI. V was pared by 2 bases and J by 0 bases, with 14 bases between. The CDR3 nucleotides read TGTGCCAGCAGTTACCAGATCGGAGCGCGCTCTGGGGCCAACGTCCTGACTTTC. This gives the protein CASSYQIGARSGANVLTF.

The sample holds many counts of this clonotype. This chain joins TRBV7-3 and TRBJ2-3, with no clear D. The CDR3 loop spans 13 amino acids. V was pared by 6 bases and J by 5 bases, with 12 bases between. Germline CDR1 is SGHTA and CDR2 is FQGTGA. For the CDR3, the DNA is TGTGCCAGCAGTTATTCGGTCATAGATACGCAGTATTTT. Translation: CASSYSVIDTQYF.

The sample holds many counts of this clonotype. The genes are TRBV7-2 and TRBJ2-1; possibly TRBD2 for D (5 bases). CDR1 and CDR2 from the germline V gene are SGHTA and FQGNSA. There are 16 residues in the CDR3. Trimming took 1 base from V and 9 from J, leaving 19 bases between them. The CDR3 nucleotides read TGTGCCAGCAGCTTAGGTATTCACTCGGGGTTCATTGAGCAGTTCTTC. Translation gives CASSLGIHSGFIEQFF.

In this sample, this clonotype turned up many times. This chain joins TRBV3-1 and TRBJ2-7, with D tentatively TRBD2 (6 bases). V was pared by 0 bases and J by 9 bases, with 9 bases between. This CDR3 is built from 12 residues. The germline CDR1 and CDR2 sequences are LGHDT and YNNKEL (reference sequence). CDR3 nucleotide sequence: TGTGCCAGCAGCCAAGAGGGCGGGGTGCAGTACTTC. This gives the protein CASSQEGGVQYF.

This chain connects TRBV7-2 to TRBJ1-2; 10 positions agree with TRBD1. Trimming took 1 base from V and 3 from J; bases not matched to a gene: 5. There are 16 residues in the CDR3. CDR1 SGHTA and CDR2 FQGNSA come from the germline V gene. The CDR3 nucleotides are TGTGCCAGCAGCTTAGTGTGGGGACAGGGGCACTATGGCTACACCTTC. Its translation is CASSLVWGQGHYGYTF.

This clonotype was recorded many times. The chain links TRBV5-1 to TRBJ1-2; 9 nucleotides agree with TRBD1. This CDR3 has 14 residues. Germline CDR1 is SGHRS and CDR2 is YFSETQ. Trimming at V came to 6 bases and at J to 8 bases, leaving 11 bases not matched to a gene. The CDR3 spells CASNTGGPRDGYTF. DNA for the CDR3: TGCGCCAGCAATACAGGGGGCCCTAGGGACGGCTACACCTTC. The variable domain in full, with the rest retrieved from reference TRBV5-1 and TRBJ1-2, is KAGVTQTPRYLIKTRGQQVTLSCSPISGHRSVSWYQQTPGQGLQFLFEYFSETQRNKGNFPGRFSGRQFSNSRSEMNVSTLELGDSALYLCASNTGGPRDGYTFGSGTRLTVV.

This clonotype was recorded many times. The chain carries TRBV2 and TRBJ2-1, with 9 bases aligning to TRBD2. Losses at the gene ends were 4 bases for V and 2 bases for J; bases not matched to a gene: 6. The CDR3 covers 16 residues. Per germline, CDR1 SNHLY and CDR2 FYNNEI. CDR3 DNA: TGTGCCAGCAGTGTAGGGTCTAGCGGGGCCTACAATGAGCAGTTCTTC. The encoded protein is CASSVGSSGAYNEQFF.

This clonotype was seen many times. The CDR3 bases are TGTGCCAGCAGCCAAAGCGACAGGTACTACGAGCAGTACTTC. Its translation: CASSQSDRYYEQYF. This chain links TRBV3-1 with TRBJ2-7; D is perhaps TRBD1 (6 bases). Looked up from germline, CDR1 is LGHDT and CDR2 is YNNKEL (reference sequence). Trimming pared 2 bases from V and 3 bases from J, leaving 11 bases between. CDR3 size: 14 residues.

This clonotype was seen ten or more times. The chain combines TRBV3-1 with TRBJ2-6, with 7 nucleotides matching TRBD1. The CDR3 length is 19 residues. CDR1 LGHDT and CDR2 YNNKEL come from the germline V gene (reference sequence). Unmatched junction bases numbered 9, after V lost 0 bases and J lost 1 base. CDR3 bases: TGTGCCAGCAGCCAAGAGGTTAGGGGGCGCCGATCTGGGGCCAACGTCCTGACTTTC. It translates to CASSQEVRGRRSGANVLTF.

This clonotype was picked up many times. The rearrangement links TRBV27 to TRBJ2-2, with D unclear. V lost 3 bases, J lost 4 bases, and 6 bases lay in between. The germline V gene encodes CDR1 MNHEY and CDR2 SMNVEV (reference sequence). The CDR3 contains 13 residues. The CDR3 DNA reads TGTGCCAGCAGTTTGAAAAGCACCGGGGAGCTGTTTTTT. Translation gives CASSLKSTGELFF.

This clonotype was seen ten or more times. The chain uses TRBV7-3 and TRBJ2-1; 9 nucleotides line up with TRBD2. The germline gives CDR1 SGHTA, CDR2 FQGTGA. Trimming at V came to 1 base and at J to 7 bases, leaving 2 bases not matched to a gene. This CDR3 is built from 14 residues. The CDR3 reads CASSLKGLANEQFF. CDR3 nucleotides: TGTGCCAGCAGCTTAAAGGGACTAGCAAATGAGCAGTTCTTC.

This clonotype was seen ten or more times. The CDR3, as DNA: TGTGCCAGCAGCTTGAGTCCGGGACAGCTAGAGACCCAGTACTTC. This gives the protein CASSLSPGQLETQYF. V usage is TRBV11-2 and J usage is TRBJ2-5, with 7 bases lining up with TRBD1. The junction had 8 bases not matched to a gene; V was cut back by 3 bases and J by 4 bases. Germline CDR1 and CDR2: SGHAT and FQNNGV. The CDR3 runs 15 residues.

This clonotype was seen only once. This sequence may be a read error, since a much larger clone differs from it by one base. This chain joins TRBV18 and TRBJ2-7; the D is unclear. This CDR3 is built from 13 residues. The V end lost 3 bases, the J end lost 7 bases, and 13 bases lay between the germline ends. Germline V gives CDR1 KGHSH, CDR2 LQKENI. For the CDR3, the DNA is TGTGCCAGCTCACCCGTCTGCGCACTGGAGCAGTACTTC. It yields the protein CASSPVCALEQYF.

This clonotype was observed many times. The J gene is TRBJ2-7, the V gene TRBV15; D not resolved. The germline V and J ends were trimmed by 0 bases and 4 bases, with 4 bases remaining between them. Germline loops: CDR1 LNHNV, CDR2 YYDKDF (reference sequence). The CDR3 contains 12 residues. DNA for the CDR3: TGTGCCACCAGCAGAGAAGCATACGAGCAGTACTTC. Residues: CATSREAYEQYF.

This clonotype was seen repeatedly, ten times or more. The chain joins TRBV6-5 to TRBJ2-1; D might be TRBD1 (7 bases). Trimming stripped 7 bases from V and 7 bases from J, with 26 bases between. The CDR3 extends over 17 amino acids. Germline V gene sequence: CDR1 MNHEY, CDR2 SVGAGI. The CDR3 nucleotides are TGTGCCAGCACCCCGACAGGGTTGGGAGGTCGGCCAAATGAGCAGTTCTTC. Its translation: CASTPTGLGGRPNEQFF.

In this sample, this clonotype turned up many times. The genes are TRBV7-9 and TRBJ2-3; weak D call: TRBD2 (6 bases). V lost 7 bases and J 3 bases, leaving 17 bases between the germline ends. Germline CDR1 and CDR2: SEHNR and FQNEAQ (reference sequence). The CDR3 is 15 residues long. The CDR3 sequence: CASMEGTAFTDTQYF. The CDR3, as DNA: TGTGCCAGCATGGAGGGGACGGCTTTTACAGATACGCAGTATTTT.

This clonotype was recorded at least ten times. The gene calls are TRBV20-1 and TRBJ2-3; 7 bases are shared with TRBD1. The V gene's germline CDR1 is DFQATT and CDR2 SNEGSKA (reference sequence). V gave up 0 bases and J gave up 4 bases; unmatched junction bases: 7. The CDR3 loop spans 15 amino acids. Here the CDR3 reads CSAREGYRGPDTQYF. The DNA of the CDR3 is TGCAGTGCTAGAGAGGGGTACAGGGGACCAGATACGCAGTATTTT.

In its sample, this clonotype was seen many times. The J gene is TRBJ2-5, the V gene TRBV12-3 or TRBV12-4, with D uncertain. V lost 1 base, J lost 2 bases, and 8 bases lay in between. The length of the CDR3 is 14 residues. The CDR3 DNA is TGTGCCAGCAGTTTAGTTAACAGTCAAGAGACCCAGTACTTC. This translates into CASSLVNSQETQYF.

This clonotype showed up many times. The J gene is TRBJ2-2, the V gene TRBV3-1, with a possible D match to TRBD2 (5 bases). Germline V gene lookup returns CDR1 LGHDT and CDR2 YNNKEL (reference sequence). V lost 4 bases and J 7 bases, leaving 13 bases between the germline ends. The CDR3 spans 14 residues. The CDR3 bases are TGTGCCAGCAGCCCGAGAGAGGGAAACGGGGAGCTGTTTTTT. Protein product: CASSPREGNGELFF.